Below, one TCR beta chain is given with its context. The assay was immunoSEQ multiplex PCR, and TCRdb's table has in-frame clones only and misses some. The table lists about 16,000 clones, about 88% of them singletons. The CDR3 runs 15 residues. Per germline, CDR1 SGHRS and CDR2 YFSETQ. Deletions cut 0 bases from V and 4 bases from J, with 11 bases between. This record belongs to a study of control samples from healthy donors and cancer patients. The chain carries TRBV5-1 and TRBJ1-3; perhaps TRBD1 as D (5 bases). The sample taken for sequencing was PBMCs. The receptor was derived from a man aged 60-69 years with head and neck cancer. CDR3 residues: CASSLDGGSGNTIYF. The CDR3, as DNA: TGCGCCAGCAGCTTGGATGGGGGGAGCGGAAACACCATATATTTT. Full variable domain (missing parts from reference TRBV5-1 and TRBJ1-3): KAGVTQTPRYLIKTRGQQVTLSCSPISGHRSVSWYQQTPGQGLQFLFEYFSETQRNKGNFPGRFSGRQFSNSRSEMNVSTLELGDSALYLCASSLDGGSGNTIYFGEGSWLTVV.